This T cell receptor (beta chain) originates from a study of T-cell memory formation after mild COVID-19. The V end lost 8 bases, the J end lost 2 bases, and 16 bases lay between the germline ends. CDR3 length: 15 residues. Germline CDR1 and CDR2: MNHEY and SVGAGI. MiXCR was run by TCRdb on the 5' RACE reads, yielding one entry per CDR3 protein. Here the sample spans fewer than 60,000 distinct CDR3 sequences, roughly a quarter being singletons. Input material: PBMCs or a T cell subset sorted from them (not recorded which). The clonotype comes from a man between 18 and 29 years old who had mild COVID-19 (a few samples of this study predate the infection). Cell type and time point are not known. J is TRBJ2-1 and V is TRBV6-5; TRBD1 might be the D (5 bases). The CDR3 region is CASAPGRVTYNEQFF. The CDR3 DNA sequence: TGTGCCAGCGCACCCGGCAGGGTAACCTACAATGAGCAGTTCTTC.